The 2 T cell receptor beta chains reported below all come from one sample, sequenced in a study of T cell repertoires in cytomegalovirus infection. Via MiXCR, TCRdb re-called the reads, giving one row per CDR3 protein. The sample holds approximately 170,000 distinct CDR3 sequences, 17% seen once. Sequenced material: CD8+ T cells from PBMCs. The receptor set was obtained from a human donor in good health (CMV status not recorded). Some clones in this sample may be carry-over from other donors' samples.

This clonotype was recorded a few times. The gene calls are TRBV7-8 and TRBJ2-5; D not certain. The germline CDR1 and CDR2 sequences are SGHVS and FQNEAQ. The V end lost 3 bases, the J end lost 5 bases, and 13 bases lay between the germline ends. This CDR3 region has 14 residues. The CDR3 sequence: CASSFPFKGETQYF. The CDR3, as DNA: TGTGCCAGCAGCTTCCCATTCAAGGGCGAGACCCAGTACTTC.

The V gene is TRBV28, the J gene TRBJ2-3; no clear D gene. The V gene lost 5 bases and the J gene lost 3 bases, with 15 bases spanning the gap. Germline V gene lookup returns CDR1 MDHEN and CDR2 SYDVKM. The CDR3 totals 15 residues. DNA of the CDR3: TGTGCCAGCAGTCTTTCTGCCGCGCGAACAGATACGCAGTATTTT. It specifies CASSLSAARTDTQYF. Full variable domain (remainder filled in from reference TRBV28 and TRBJ2-3): DVKVTQSSRYLVKRTGEKVFLECVQDMDHENMFWYRQDPGLGLRLIYFSYDVKMKEKGDIPEGYSVSREKKERFSLILESASTNQTSMYLCASSLSAARTDTQYFGPGTRLTVL.